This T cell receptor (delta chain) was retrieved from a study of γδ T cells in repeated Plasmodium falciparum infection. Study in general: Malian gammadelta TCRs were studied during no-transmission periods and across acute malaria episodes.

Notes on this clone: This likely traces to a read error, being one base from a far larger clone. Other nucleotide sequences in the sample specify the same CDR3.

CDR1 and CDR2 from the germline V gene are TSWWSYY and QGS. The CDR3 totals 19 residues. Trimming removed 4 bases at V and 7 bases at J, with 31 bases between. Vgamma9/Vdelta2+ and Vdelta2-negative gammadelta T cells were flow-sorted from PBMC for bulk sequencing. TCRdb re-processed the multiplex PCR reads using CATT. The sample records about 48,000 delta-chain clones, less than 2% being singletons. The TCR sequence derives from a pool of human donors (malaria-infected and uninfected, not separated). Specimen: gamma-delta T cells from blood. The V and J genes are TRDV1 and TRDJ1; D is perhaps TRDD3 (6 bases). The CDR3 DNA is TGTGCTCTTGGGGTCCCCACTGCTACGGAAGGGATAGGGAGAACTAAACTCATCTTT. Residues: CALGVPTATEGIGRTKLIF.